The subject of this entry is one TCR beta chain. This sample was taken from a study of cytomegalovirus exposure and HLA in healthy donors. Profiling relied on immunoSEQ multiplex PCR, and the TCRdb table lists in-frame clones only, not all of them. The sample consists of 100,000 to 150,000 clones, 88% of them appearing once. The CDR3 contains 13 residues. With 6 bases removed from V and 3 bases from J, the gap between germline ends came to 11 bases. Germline V lookup: CDR1 SNHLY, CDR2 FYNNEI. This chain uses TRBV2 with TRBJ1-1; TRBD1 might be the D (5 bases). This clonotype originated in a man aged 30 to 45 in good health and CMV-seronegative. Sequencing used PBMCs. CDR3 nucleotides: TGTGCCAGCAGGGACCAGGGTGACACTGAAGCTTTCTTT. Translation: CASRDQGDTEAFF.